Each of the 30 T cell receptor beta chains below was sequenced from the same sample in a study of blood T cell repertoires in COVID-19. Measured with immunoSEQ multiplex PCR; TCRdb has only the in-frame clones, and not every one. The sample holds about 160,000 clones; roughly 80% are singletons and the top ten take roughly 5.7%. The sample was PBMCs or T cells enriched from blood (not recorded which). The receptors were sampled from a woman between 35 and 50 years old with acute COVID-19.

V and J are TRBV15 and TRBJ2-7; the match to TRBD1 covers 9 bases. The CDR3 is 16 residues long. The J segment lost 5 bases and the V segment lost 1 base, leaving 9 bases of the junction unmatched. Germline CDR1 and CDR2: LNHNV and YYDKDF (reference sequence). The CDR3 nucleotides read TGTGCCACCAGCAGAGGCACAGGGGGCGCAGTCAACGAGCAGTACGTC. This encodes CATSRGTGGAVNEQYV.

The rearrangement uses TRBV7-8 and TRBJ1-1; D remains unclear. Germline CDR1 and CDR2: SGHVS and FQNEAQ. The CDR3 is made up of 14 amino acids. V shed 7 bases and J shed 4 bases, with 16 bases lying between them. CDR3 sequence: CASKGSGDRTEAFF. The CDR3 nucleotides read TGTGCCAGCAAAGGCTCGGGAGATCGCACTGAAGCTTTCTTT.

The V gene is TRBV6-5, the J gene TRBJ2-7; D perhaps matches TRBD1 (6 bases). V shed 6 bases and J shed 0 bases, with 15 bases lying between them. This CDR3 contains 15 residues. Germline V CDR1 and CDR2: MNHEY, SVGAGI. CDR3 nucleotide sequence: TGTGCCAGCAGACGACAGGCGCAGAGCTCCTACGAGCAGTACTTC. This codes for CASRRQAQSSYEQYF.

The chain carries TRBV11-2 and TRBJ2-3; TRBD1 matches 7 bases. The CDR3 covers 13 residues. The junction had 0 bases not matched to a gene; V was cut back by 0 bases and J by 6 bases. CDR1 is SGHAT, CDR2 FQNNGV, per germline. The DNA of the CDR3 is TGTGCCAGCAGCTTAGACAGGGGGGATACGCAGTATTTT. Amino acid sequence: CASSLDRGDTQYF.

This chain uses TRBV4-1 with TRBJ1-2, with 12 bases matching TRBD1. The ends lost 1 base at V and 0 bases at J; junction bases unmatched: 6. Germline CDR1 is MGHRA and CDR2 is YSYEKL. This CDR3 spans 18 amino acids. The CDR3, as DNA: TGCGCCAGCAGCCAAGTCCCGGGACAGGGGGCCCCTAACTATGGCTACACCTTC. Translation: CASSQVPGQGAPNYGYTF.

This rearrangement joins TRBV5-1 to TRBJ2-3; the D gene is possibly TRBD2 (6 bases). The CDR3 runs to 17 residues. Germline V gene lookup returns CDR1 SGHRS and CDR2 YFSETQ. Trimming took 0 bases from V and 0 from J, leaving 14 bases between them. The CDR3: CASSLELARSSTDTQYF. DNA of the CDR3: TGCGCCAGCAGCTTGGAGCTAGCGAGGAGTAGCACAGATACGCAGTATTTT.

The chain recombines TRBV27 with TRBJ1-6; possibly TRBD1 for D (6 bases). This CDR3 spans 17 amino acids. Germline V lookup: CDR1 MNHEY, CDR2 SMNVEV (reference sequence). Trimming removed 2 bases at V and 5 bases at J, with 16 bases between. CDR3: CASSLGFRGWNNSPLHF. CDR3 nucleotides: TGTGCCAGCAGTTTAGGTTTCAGGGGATGGAATAATTCACCCCTCCACTTT.

The chain has TRBV4-1 and TRBJ1-1; 9 bases are a match to TRBD1. The V gene's germline CDR1 is MGHRA and CDR2 YSYEKL. V shed 9 bases and J 1 base; nucleotides not matched to a gene: 6. CDR3 length: 14 amino acids. The CDR3 coding sequence is TGCGCCAGTCGGCGGGGACAGGGGAACACTGAAGCTTTCTTT. Encoded protein: CASRRGQGNTEAFF.

The chain employs TRBV5-4 and TRBJ2-7; D is ambiguous. Between the trimmed V and J ends, which lost 7 bases and 3 bases, there was a span of 17 bases. The CDR3 is 14 amino acids. Germline V CDR1 and CDR2: SGHNT, YYREEE (reference sequence). The CDR3 here is CASPTTLDVYEQYF. The CDR3 bases are TGTGCCAGCCCGACGACCCTAGATGTCTACGAGCAGTACTTC.

This clone was counted ten times or more. The chain employs TRBV30 and TRBJ1-4; D call uncertain. Germline V gives CDR1 GTSNPN, CDR2 SVGIG (reference sequence). The CDR3 contains 11 residues. V lost 5 bases and J lost 8, with 9 bases in between. The CDR3 DNA is TGTGCCTGGCAAATCCGGGAAAAACTGTTTTTT. Protein product: CAWQIREKLFF.

The rearrangement uses TRBV27 and TRBJ1-2; D gene uncertain. Trimming took 3 bases from V and 1 from J, leaving 6 bases between them. CDR3 length: 13 amino acids. In germline, CDR1 is MNHEY, CDR2 SMNVEV (reference sequence). In DNA, the CDR3 is TGTGCCAGCAGTTTTAGCTTTAACTATGGCTACACCTTC. Translation: CASSFSFNYGYTF.

There are a few counts of this clone. The rearrangement uses TRBV18 and TRBJ1-5; D is unclear. CDR3 length: 15 residues. Trimming cost V 3 bases and J 0 bases, with 9 bases left between them. Germline V gene sequence: CDR1 KGHSH, CDR2 LQKENI. CDR3 nucleotide sequence: TGTGCCAGCTCACCCGAGGCAAATAGCAATCAGCCCCAGCATTTT. Residues: CASSPEANSNQPQHF. The full variable domain, completed using reference TRBV18 and TRBJ1-5, is NAGVMQNPRHLVRRRGQEARLRCSPMKGHSHVYWYRQLPEEGLKFMVYLQKENIIDESGMPKERFSAEFPKEGPSILRIQQVVRGDSAAYFCASSPEANSNQPQHFGDGTRLSIL.

The chain carries TRBV5-1 and TRBJ2-1; 10 bases are shared with TRBD1. The V gene end was trimmed by 3 bases and the J gene end by 6 bases; junction bases not matched to a gene: 6. CDR1 SGHRS and CDR2 YFSETQ come from the germline V gene. The CDR3 sequence is 15 residues long. The CDR3 spells CASSSTGTGVNEQFF. The CDR3, as DNA: TGCGCCAGCAGCTCTACCGGGACAGGGGTCAATGAGCAGTTCTTC. The full variable domain, rest sourced from reference TRBV5-1 and TRBJ2-1, is KAGVTQTPRYLIKTRGQQVTLSCSPISGHRSVSWYQQTPGQGLQFLFEYFSETQRNKGNFPGRFSGRQFSNSRSEMNVSTLELGDSALYLCASSSTGTGVNEQFFGPGTRLTVL.

The chain links TRBV7-2 to TRBJ2-2; 9 bases are a match to TRBD2. Germline CDR1 is SGHTA and CDR2 is FQGNSA. The trim removed 2 bases at V and 3 bases at J, leaving 4 bases unmatched. The CDR3 is 16 amino acids. The CDR3 reads CASSLNRLADTGELFF. DNA of the CDR3: TGTGCCAGCAGCTTAAACCGACTAGCGGACACCGGGGAGCTGTTTTTT.

The gene calls are TRBV21-1 and TRBJ2-5; the D call of TRBD1 is as the table states it, not checked on the DNA. TRBV21-1 corresponds to a pseudogene. This CDR3 contains 18 residues. CDR3 region: CASSDRVAYSRGQETQYF. Written as DNA, the CDR3 is TGTGCCAGCAGCGACAGGGTGGCCTATTCTAGGGGCCAAGAGACCCAGTACTTC.

The V and J genes are TRBV2 and TRBJ2-7; 8 nucleotides agree with TRBD2. Germline loops: CDR1 SNHLY, CDR2 FYNNEI. V lost 8 bases to trimming and J lost 7 bases; unmatched junction nucleotides: 16. The CDR3 covers 15 residues. Written as DNA, the CDR3 is TGTGCCAGCCAAAAGGTGGAGCGGGAGAAGGGGGAGCAGTACTTC. It is translated as CASQKVEREKGEQYF.

The chain uses TRBV30 and TRBJ1-2, with TRBD1 as a possible D gene (5 bases). Deletions cut 2 bases from V and 4 bases from J, with 8 bases between. Germline CDR1 reads GTSNPN; CDR2 reads SVGIG (reference sequence). The CDR3 has 12 amino acids. CDR3 protein: CAWSPRVYGYTF. The CDR3 coding sequence is TGTGCCTGGAGTCCCAGGGTCTATGGCTACACCTTC. The entire variable domain, with the rest obtained from reference TRBV30 and TRBJ1-2, is as follows: SQTIHQWPATLVQPVGSPLSLECTVEGTSNPNLYWYRQAAGRGLQLLFYSVGIGQISSEVPQNLSASRPQDRQFILSSKKLLLSDSGFYLCAWSPRVYGYTFGSGTRLTVV.

Only a few counts were recorded for this clone. V and J are TRBV6-5 and TRBJ2-7; D ambiguous. This CDR3 is 15 amino acids long. Trimming pared 6 bases from V and 6 bases from J, leaving 21 bases between. Looked up from germline, CDR1 is MNHEY and CDR2 is SVGAGI. The DNA of the CDR3 is TGTGCCAGCAGCGGTCGCCAAGCCTCTCCAAGCGAGCAGTACTTC. Translated: CASSGRQASPSEQYF.

This chain uses TRBV19 with TRBJ2-3, with 10 bases matching TRBD2. Germline CDR1 LNHDA, CDR2 SQIVND (reference sequence). The V gene end was trimmed by 3 bases and the J gene end by 4 bases; junction bases not matched to a gene: 7. The CDR3 extends over 16 amino acids. For the CDR3, the DNA is TGTGCCAGTAGTATCTCGGCTAGCGGGAGTCCAGATACGCAGTATTTT. Protein sequence: CASSISASGSPDTQYF.

V is TRBV20-1 and J is TRBJ1-2; no definite D call. Germline CDR1 DFQATT, CDR2 SNEGSKA (reference sequence). The CDR3 consists of 11 residues. Trimming pared 3 bases from V and 11 bases from J, leaving 13 bases between. In DNA form, the CDR3 reads TGCAGTGCTAGTCGGGGTGGGAGTTACACCTTC. Translated: CSASRGGSYTF.

This sequence joins TRBV27 and TRBJ2-6; a possible D gene is TRBD1 (5 bases). The V gene's germline CDR1 is MNHEY and CDR2 SMNVEV (reference sequence). V shed 2 bases and J shed 2 bases, with 7 bases lying between them. This CDR3 has 15 amino acids. CDR3 DNA: TGTGCCAGCAGTTTAGTAGGGGCTGGGGCCAACGTCCTGACTTTC. Its translation: CASSLVGAGANVLTF.

A few counts support this clone. The chain uses TRBV12-5 and TRBJ2-3; 14 nucleotides align to TRBD2. The junction had 8 bases not matched to a gene; V was cut back by 8 bases and J by 7 bases. This CDR3 is built from 15 residues. Germline loops: CDR1 LGHNT, CDR2 FRNRAP. The CDR3 region is CASHPGTSGSNTQYF. CDR3 DNA: TGTGCTAGTCACCCCGGGACTAGCGGGAGTAATACGCAGTATTTT.

V usage is TRBV6-5 and J usage is TRBJ2-7, with D possibly being TRBD1 (5 bases). This CDR3 has 14 amino acids. The germline V gene has CDR1 MNHEY and CDR2 SVGAGI. V shed 0 bases and J shed 2 bases, with 8 bases lying between them. The CDR3 loop reads CASSYSRTTYEQYF. The CDR3 nucleotides are TGTGCCAGCAGTTACTCGAGGACAACCTACGAGCAGTACTTC.

The V and J genes are TRBV10-2 and TRBJ2-7; D uncertain. Trimming cost V 4 bases and J 4 bases, with 8 bases left between them. CDR1 is WSHSY and CDR2 is SAAADI in the germline V gene. The CDR3 length is 12 residues. CDR3 DNA sequence: TGCGCCAGCAGTGGTTACGGTTACGAGCAGTACTTC. Residues: CASSGYGYEQYF.

The chain uses TRBV19 and TRBJ1-1, with a weak D call TRBD1 (5 bases). Trimming left V 3 bases short and J 4 bases short, with 12 bases between. CDR1 and CDR2 from the germline V gene are LNHDA and SQIVND (reference sequence). The CDR3 covers 14 residues. The CDR3: CASSMGPPGTEAFF. CDR3 coding DNA: TGTGCCAGTAGTATGGGGCCCCCCGGCACTGAAGCTTTCTTT.

This chain uses TRBV5-5 with TRBJ2-1; 11 bases line up with TRBD2. CDR1 and CDR2 from the germline V gene are SGHKS and YYEKEE (reference sequence). The J segment lost 4 bases and the V segment lost 4 bases, leaving 10 bases of the junction unmatched. The CDR3 runs to 17 residues. This chain's CDR3 is CASSLRGTSGYYNEQFF. CDR3 sequence (DNA): TGTGCCAGCAGCCTCCGTGGGACTAGCGGATATTACAATGAGCAGTTCTTC.

The rearrangement joins TRBV4-1 to TRBJ1-4; D gene ambiguous. The CDR3 has 17 residues. Germline V gene sequence: CDR1 MGHRA, CDR2 YSYEKL. V lost 4 bases and J lost 3, with 18 bases in between. This CDR3 is CASSPVAGSLANEKLFF. The CDR3 nucleotides read TGCGCCAGCAGCCCAGTAGCGGGGTCCTTGGCTAATGAAAAACTGTTTTTT.

CDR3 nucleotide sequence: TGTGCCAGCAGCTTAGAGTGGGGGCGCTCCTACGAGCAGTACTTC. Translation: CASSLEWGRSYEQYF. The gene calls are TRBV7-8 and TRBJ2-7, with D possibly TRBD1 on 6 matching bases. The CDR3 extends over 15 amino acids. Deletions cut 1 base from V and 0 bases from J, with 10 bases between. The germline V gene encodes CDR1 SGHVS and CDR2 FQNEAQ.

V gene TRBV5-1 combines with J gene TRBJ1-1; tentatively, D is TRBD1 (6 bases). Germline V lookup: CDR1 SGHRS, CDR2 YFSETQ. Trimming took 2 bases from V and 1 from J, leaving 12 bases between them. The CDR3 covers 15 residues. Here the CDR3 DNA reads TGCGCCAGCAGCTTAATGACAGGCCAGAACACTGAAGCTTTCTTT. Translation gives CASSLMTGQNTEAFF.

This clone has a handful of counts. The chain carries TRBV7-2 and TRBJ1-2; weak D call: TRBD1 (6 bases). This CDR3 region has 14 residues. With 5 bases removed from V and 8 bases from J, the gap between germline ends came to 18 bases. The germline V gene encodes CDR1 SGHTA and CDR2 FQGNSA. The CDR3 sequence is CASSQSTGSWGYTF. The DNA for the CDR3 is TGTGCCAGCAGCCAATCGACAGGCTCGTGGGGCTACACCTTC.